One and the same sample provided the 21 T cell receptor beta chains below, sequenced in a study of T-cell memory formation after mild COVID-19. TCRdb redid the calling of the 5' RACE reads with MiXCR, one entry per CDR3 protein. The sample lists about 150,000 distinct CDR3 sequences, almost 25% occurring once. Source material: PBMCs or a T cell subset sorted from them (not recorded which). These receptors originate from an adult woman who had mild COVID-19 (a few samples of this study predate the infection). Cell type and time point are not known.

In DNA, the CDR3 is TGTGCCAGCAGGGATGGTCTTACAGATACGCAGTATTTT. Translated: CASRDGLTDTQYF. The chain has TRBV6-2 or TRBV6-3 and TRBJ2-3, with D unresolved. CDR3 size: 13 residues. The germline CDR1 and CDR2 sequences are MNHEY and SVGEGT. V was shortened by 6 bases and J by 3 bases, with 10 bases between the two germline ends.

This clonotype is labeled medium-sized. This sequence joins TRBV7-9 and TRBJ2-1; 8 positions agree with TRBD1. Germline V CDR1 and CDR2: SEHNR, FQNEAQ (reference sequence). The CDR3 has 19 amino acids. The V gene end was trimmed by 2 bases and the J gene end by 7 bases; junction bases not matched to a gene: 19. The CDR3 DNA reads as TGTGCCAGCAGCTTACCTCTTGTTGGGTCGTGGACAGGGAGGAATGAGCAGTTCTTC. This sequence encodes CASSLPLVGSWTGRNEQFF.

As DNA, the CDR3 is TGTGCCACCAGCAGCACCAGGACTAGCGGGCGTTACAATGAGCAGTTCTTC. Protein product: CATSSTRTSGRYNEQFF. The gene calls are TRBV15 and TRBJ2-1; 11 positions agree with TRBD2. This CDR3 has 17 residues. The germline V gene has CDR1 LNHNV and CDR2 YYDKDF (reference sequence). V lost 3 bases to trimming and J lost 4 bases; unmatched junction nucleotides: 8.

The chain employs TRBV28 and TRBJ2-2; TRBD2 matches at 8 bases. The germline gives CDR1 MDHEN, CDR2 SYDVKM. V gave up 5 bases and J gave up 6 bases; unmatched junction bases: 8. The CDR3 extends over 15 amino acids. CDR3 DNA: TGTGCCAGCAGTCCGAACGGGGGGGCCCCCGGGGAGCTGTTTTTT. Residues: CASSPNGGAPGELFF.

The sample holds a few counts of this clonotype. The rearrangement links TRBV7-9 to TRBJ2-1, with 7 bases that match TRBD2. This CDR3 is 18 amino acids long. Germline loops: CDR1 SEHNR, CDR2 FQNEAQ (reference sequence). Unmatched junction bases numbered 12, after V lost 4 bases and J lost 0 bases. DNA for the CDR3: TGTGCCAGCAGCTCGGGAGCCGGGAGGTCCCTCTCCTACAATGAGCAGTTCTTC. Translation gives CASSSGAGRSLSYNEQFF. Supplemented by reference TRBV7-9 and TRBJ2-1, the full variable domain reads DTGVSQNPRHKITKRGQNVTFRCDPISEHNRLYWYRQTLGQGPEFLTYFQNEAQLEKSRLLSDRFSAERPKGSFSTLEIQRTEQGDSAMYLCASSSGAGRSLSYNEQFFGPGTRLTVL.

The chain joins TRBV5-1 to TRBJ2-5; 8 positions agree with TRBD2. Germline V gene sequence: CDR1 SGHRS, CDR2 YFSETQ. Losses at the gene ends were 3 bases for V and 5 bases for J; bases not matched to a gene: 3. The length of the CDR3 is 13 residues. CDR3 in amino acids: CASSSGLDETQYF. In DNA form, the CDR3 reads TGCGCCAGCAGCTCGGGACTAGACGAGACCCAGTACTTC.

The chain employs TRBV15 and TRBJ2-1, with TRBD2 matching over 12 bases. V lost 3 bases, J lost 2 bases, and 5 bases stayed unmatched. The CDR3 loop spans 17 amino acids. Per germline, CDR1 LNHNV and CDR2 YYDKDF (reference sequence). The CDR3 sequence: CATSRQGLAGPYNEQFF. In nucleotides, the CDR3 is TGTGCCACCAGCAGGCAGGGACTAGCGGGTCCCTACAATGAGCAGTTCTTC.

The gene calls are TRBV7-9 and TRBJ2-7; 7 nucleotides align to TRBD1. V lost 5 bases to trimming and J lost 0 bases; unmatched junction nucleotides: 13. Germline V gives CDR1 SEHNR, CDR2 FQNEAQ (reference sequence). This CDR3 is 17 amino acids long. Here the CDR3 DNA reads TGTGCCAGCAGCCCCAACCCGACAGGGTTCTCCTCCTACGAGCAGTACTTC. This encodes CASSPNPTGFSSYEQYF.

The chain combines TRBV5-1 with TRBJ1-6, with D maybe TRBD1 (5 bases). CDR1 and CDR2 from the germline V gene are SGHRS and YFSETQ. The ends were cut back, 0 bases at V and 8 bases at J, with 12 bases in the middle. The CDR3 has 15 amino acids. The CDR3 DNA sequence: TGCGCCAGCAGCTTGGTGGAGCTGGGGGATTCACCCCTCCACTTT. This translates into CASSLVELGDSPLHF.

The table lists this clonotype with a few counts. V usage is TRBV5-1 and J usage is TRBJ2-1; a possible D gene is TRBD2 (6 bases). The CDR3 spans 15 residues. The germline V gene encodes CDR1 SGHRS and CDR2 YFSETQ. V lost 4 bases and J lost 5, with 16 bases in between. CDR3 residues: CASSPWQGLNNEQFF. The CDR3 nucleotides are TGCGCCAGCAGCCCCTGGCAGGGACTCAACAATGAGCAGTTCTTC.

This clonotype has more than one count but fewer than ten. The chain combines TRBV9 with TRBJ2-7, with TRBD1 as a possible D gene (7 bases). There are 15 residues in the CDR3. Germline V CDR1 and CDR2: SGDLS, YYNGEE. V shed 4 bases and J shed 3 bases, with 17 bases lying between them. The CDR3 spells CASSSGGDSLYEQYF. The CDR3 region has the DNA TGTGCCAGCAGCTCCGGAGGGGACAGCCTCTACGAGCAGTACTTC. The whole variable domain, filled in from reference TRBV9 and TRBJ2-7, reads DSGVTQTPKHLITATGQRVTLRCSPRSGDLSVYWYQQSLDQGLQFLIQYYNGEERAKGNILERFSAQQFPDLHSELNLSSLELGDSALYFCASSSGGDSLYEQYFGPGTRLTVT.

This clonotype occurred a few times. The rearrangement links TRBV7-8 to TRBJ2-7; the match to TRBD1 covers 9 bases. V lost 1 base, J lost 2 bases, and 3 bases stayed unmatched. There are 15 residues in the CDR3. Germline V gene lookup returns CDR1 SGHVS and CDR2 FQNEAQ. The CDR3 loop is CASSLVGQGPYEQYF. DNA for the CDR3: TGTGCCAGCAGCTTAGTAGGACAGGGGCCCTACGAGCAGTACTTC. The complete variable domain, with remaining parts taken from reference TRBV7-8 and TRBJ2-7, reads GAGVSQSPRYKVAKRGQDVALRCDPISGHVSLFWYQQALGQGPEFLTYFQNEAQLDKSGLPSDRFFAERPEGSVSTLKIQRTQQEDSAVYLCASSLVGQGPYEQYFGPGTRLTVT.

This clonotype has more than one count but fewer than ten. A junction end diverges from the germline sequence, so it may reflect a read error. This rearrangement joins TRBV7-7 to TRBJ2-1; D is perhaps TRBD1 or TRBD2 (7 bases each). CDR1 is SSHAT, CDR2 FNYEAQ, per germline (reference sequence). The CDR3 runs 14 residues. The DNA for the CDR3 is TGTGCTAGCAGCGTTTTCAGGGGGGGAAATGAGCAGTTCTTC. Translated: CASSVFRGGNEQFF. Combining the CDR3 with reference TRBV7-7 and TRBJ2-1 gives the whole variable domain GAGVSQSPRYKVTKRGQDVTLRCDPISSHATLYWYQQALGQGPEFLTYFNYEAQPDKSGLPSDRFSAERPEGSISTLTIQRTEQRDSAMYRCASSVFRGGNEQFFGPGTRLTVL.

This clonotype has more than one count but fewer than ten. CDR3 in DNA: TGTGCCAGCAGTGATCGGGTAGCGGGAGTGGGTGAGCAGTTCTTC. Protein: CASSDRVAGVGEQFF. V is TRBV25-1 and J is TRBJ2-1, with 9 bases that match TRBD2. The CDR3 has 15 amino acids. J gave up 9 bases and V 3 bases, and 9 bases lay outside the gene matches. CDR1 and CDR2 from the germline V gene are MGHDK and SYGVNS. Based on the CDR3 plus reference TRBV25-1 and TRBJ2-1, the full variable domain is EADIYQTPRYLVIGTGKKITLECSQTMGHDKMYWYQQDPGMELHLIHYSYGVNSTEKGDLSSESTVSRIRTEHFPLTLESARPSHTSQYLCASSDRVAGVGEQFFGPGTRLTVL.

This clonotype has just a few counts. This CDR3 reads CASSSTSGQETQYF. CDR3 bases: TGTGCCAGCAGTTCGACTAGCGGCCAAGAGACCCAGTACTTC. The chain combines TRBV12-3 or TRBV12-4 with TRBJ2-5; TRBD2 aligns across 9 bases. This CDR3 is 14 amino acids long. V shed 4 bases and J 1 base; nucleotides not matched to a gene: 1.

The table lists this clonotype with a few counts. The rearrangement uses TRBV24-1 and TRBJ1-1; 9 positions agree with TRBD1. Per germline, CDR1 KGHDR and CDR2 SFDVKD. Trimming at V came to 5 bases and at J to 1 base, leaving 1 base not matched to a gene. This CDR3 is 14 amino acids long. CDR3 nucleotides: TGTGCCACCAGTGGGGGACAGGGGAACACTGAAGCTTTCTTT. Translation: CATSGGQGNTEAFF.

This clonotype came up a few times. The chain couples TRBV29-1 to TRBJ2-1, with 10 bases aligning to TRBD2. V was clipped by 6 bases and J by 4 bases; unmatched bases: 6. Germline V gene data show CDR1 as SQVTM and CDR2 as ANQGSEA. This CDR3 region has 14 residues. CDR3 sequence reads: CSVWGLAIYNEQFF. The CDR3 coding sequence is TGCAGCGTCTGGGGACTAGCGATTTACAATGAGCAGTTCTTC.

This clonotype was detected only a few times. This may be a read error, as it is one base from a much larger clone. The chain couples TRBV4-1 to TRBJ2-3; D gene uncertain. The germline gives CDR1 MGHRA, CDR2 YSYEKL. Trimming shortened V by 5 bases and J by 1 base, and 7 bases separated the two germline ends. CDR3 length: 13 amino acids. CDR3 residues: CASSFGGTDTQYF. The CDR3 bases are TGCGCCAGCAGCTTTGGGGGCACAGATACGCAGTATTTT.

The chain recombines TRBV27 with TRBJ2-1; D tentatively fits TRBD1 or TRBD2 (5 bases each). Per germline, CDR1 MNHEY and CDR2 SMNVEV (reference sequence). V lost 2 bases and J lost 12, with 14 bases in between. This CDR3 comprises 13 residues. CDR3 coding DNA: TGTGCCAGCAGTTTACTGGGACCCTCCGGGCAGTTCTTC. It specifies CASSLLGPSGQFF.

This clonotype was seen many times. The chain recombines TRBV30 with TRBJ1-2; possible D gene TRBD1, 5 bases. The germline V gene encodes CDR1 GTSNPN and CDR2 SVGIG (reference sequence). V lost 5 bases, J lost 6 bases, and 19 bases lay in between. The CDR3 sequence is 14 residues long. Written as DNA, the CDR3 is TGTGCCTGGGGAGCCCTGGGACGGCCTGATGGCTACACCTTC. It encodes CAWGALGRPDGYTF.

The rearrangement joins TRBV24-1 to TRBJ1-1; no clear D gene. Germline values: CDR1 KGHDR, CDR2 SFDVKD. The length of the CDR3 is 12 residues. Trimming took off 9 bases at V and 1 base at J, with 8 bases between the two ends. Written as DNA, the CDR3 is TGTGCCACCCCCCGGTGGAACACTGAAGCTTTCTTT. It translates to CATPRWNTEAFF.